Listed below are T cell receptor beta chains from one sample, sequenced in a study of cytomegalovirus exposure and HLA in healthy donors. Profiled with immunoSEQ multiplex PCR; TCRdb holds only in-frame clones, not every one. The sample comprises about 190,000 clones, around 87% of which are singletons, and around 0.99% rests with the top ten. The sample consisted of PBMCs. Receptor source: a boy between 2 and 15 years old in good health and CMV-seronegative. The CDR3 runs from the conserved cysteine through the conserved F or W. D genes are given only for firm matches. Clone size, where shown, is once, few, many, or a class for clones that have expanded.

clone_size: NA; d_call: NA; j_call: TRBJ1-2; cdr3_length: 15; v_call: TRBV16; cdr3_nt: TGTGCCAGCAGCCAATTCGGGGGTCCTAACTATGGCTACACCTTC; cdr3_aa: CASSQFGGPNYGYTF
clone_size: NA; d_call: NA; j_call: TRBJ2-3; cdr3_length: 13; v_call: TRBV19; cdr3_nt: TGTGCCAGTACGAGACAGGCTACAGATACGCAGTATTTT; cdr3_aa: CASTRQATDTQYF
clone_size: NA; d_call: NA; j_call: TRBJ2-1; cdr3_length: 12; v_call: TRBV27; cdr3_nt: TGTGCCAGCAGTGCCTCCGGGTATGAGCAGTTCTTC; cdr3_aa: CASSASGYEQFF
clone_size: NA; d_call: NA; j_call: TRBJ1-5; cdr3_length: 14; v_call: TRBV28; cdr3_nt: TGTGCCAGCAGTTTGATGCGGGGCAATCAGCCCCAGCATTTT; cdr3_aa: CASSLMRGNQPQHF
clone_size: NA; d_call: TRBD1; j_call: TRBJ1-3; cdr3_length: 16; v_call: TRBV18; cdr3_nt: TGTGCCAGCTCACCGGCCGGGACAGGGGCTGGAAACACCATATATTTT; cdr3_aa: CASSPAGTGAGNTIYF
clone_size: NA; d_call: NA; j_call: TRBJ2-3; cdr3_length: 13; v_call: TRBV30; cdr3_nt: TGTGCCTGGAGTGTACGTGTTAGAGATACGCAGTATTTT; cdr3_aa: CAWSVRVRDTQYF
clone_size: once; d_call: NA; j_call: TRBJ1-1; cdr3_length: 10; v_call: TRBV28; cdr3_nt: TGTGCCACACAGGGTCCTAAGGCTTTCTTT; cdr3_aa: CATQGPKAFF
clone_size: few; d_call: NA; j_call: TRBJ2-2; cdr3_length: 19; v_call: TRBV5-1; cdr3_nt: TGCGCCAGCAGCTTGCGATCGCAGGGACATTTCTCGAACACCGGGGAGCTGTTTTTT; cdr3_aa: CASSLRSQGHFSNTGELFF
clone_size: NA; d_call: NA; j_call: TRBJ2-1; cdr3_length: 15; v_call: TRBV6-1; cdr3_nt: TGTGCCAGCAGTTTAGTGTGGAGGCCCTACAATGAGCAGTTCTTC; cdr3_aa: CASSLVWRPYNEQFF
clone_size: NA; d_call: NA; j_call: TRBJ2-2; cdr3_length: 14; v_call: TRBV19; cdr3_nt: TGTGCCAGTATAACCGAGATAAACACCGGGGAGCTGTTTTTT; cdr3_aa: CASITEINTGELFF
clone_size: NA; d_call: TRBD2; j_call: TRBJ2-7; cdr3_length: 15; v_call: TRBV2; cdr3_nt: TGTGCCAGCAGCACAGGGACTAGCGAGTACTACGAGCAGTACTTC; cdr3_aa: CASSTGTSEYYEQYF
clone_size: NA; d_call: TRBD1; j_call: TRBJ2-7; cdr3_length: 14; v_call: TRBV7-9; cdr3_nt: TGTGCCAGCAGCTCGGACAGGGGGCCCTACGAGCAGTACTTC; cdr3_aa: CASSSDRGPYEQYF
clone_size: NA; d_call: TRBD2; j_call: TRBJ2-7; cdr3_length: 17; v_call: TRBV5-1; cdr3_nt: TGCGCCAGCAGCTCCGGGACTAGCGGGGGGGCGGGCTCCGAGCAGTACTTC; cdr3_aa: CASSSGTSGGAGSEQYF
clone_size: NA; d_call: NA; j_call: TRBJ2-3; cdr3_length: 13; v_call: TRBV27; cdr3_nt: TGTGCCAGCAGTAGAACTAGAACAGATACGCAGTATTTT; cdr3_aa: CASSRTRTDTQYF
clone_size: NA; d_call: NA; j_call: TRBJ2-1; cdr3_length: 14; v_call: TRBV25-1; cdr3_nt: TGTGCCAGCAGAGCGGGCAACTCCTACAATGAGCAGTTCTTC; cdr3_aa: CASRAGNSYNEQFF
clone_size: once; d_call: NA; j_call: TRBJ2-7; cdr3_length: 15; v_call: TRBV7-9; cdr3_nt: TGTGCCAGCAGCTCAGAAAGACAGGAGGTCCACGAGCAGTACTTC; cdr3_aa: CASSSERQEVHEQYF
clone_size: NA; d_call: NA; j_call: TRBJ2-3; cdr3_length: 12; v_call: TRBV5-6; cdr3_nt: TGTGCCAGCAGCTTGGAACCGGGTACGCAGTATTTT; cdr3_aa: CASSLEPGTQYF
clone_size: NA; d_call: NA; j_call: TRBJ2-7; cdr3_length: 12; v_call: TRBV19; cdr3_nt: TGTGCCAGTAGCGGCAGGGTCTACGAGCAGTACTTC; cdr3_aa: CASSGRVYEQYF
clone_size: NA; d_call: NA; j_call: TRBJ1-5; cdr3_length: 15; v_call: TRBV27; cdr3_nt: TGTGCCAGCAGGACTAAGGGGGTTGGCAATCAGCCCCAGCATTTT; cdr3_aa: CASRTKGVGNQPQHF
clone_size: NA; d_call: NA; j_call: TRBJ1-2; cdr3_length: 15; v_call: TRBV4-1; cdr3_nt: TGCGCCAGCAGCCAAGAATTGACAGCGTCCTATGGCTACACCTTC; cdr3_aa: CASSQELTASYGYTF
clone_size: NA; d_call: NA; j_call: TRBJ1-2; cdr3_length: 15; v_call: TRBV7-7; cdr3_nt: TGTGCCAGCAGCTTAGAAGTACCGAAGCAGAGGAGCTACACCTTC; cdr3_aa: CASSLEVPKQRSYTF
clone_size: NA; d_call: NA; j_call: TRBJ2-2; cdr3_length: 11; v_call: TRBV27; cdr3_nt: TGTGCCAGCAGTTTCGGCGGGGAGCTGTTTTTT; cdr3_aa: CASSFGGELFF
clone_size: NA; d_call: TRBD1; j_call: TRBJ2-7; cdr3_length: 15; v_call: TRBV6-1; cdr3_nt: TGTGCCAGCAGTGTCGGGACAGGGGAAATCTACGAGCAGTACTTC; cdr3_aa: CASSVGTGEIYEQYF
clone_size: NA; d_call: NA; j_call: TRBJ2-1; cdr3_length: 16; v_call: TRBV7-8; cdr3_nt: TGTGCCAGCAGCTTAAGGGGACACTCCTCTCTCAATGAGCAGTTCTTC; cdr3_aa: CASSLRGHSSLNEQFF
clone_size: NA; d_call: TRBD1; j_call: TRBJ1-2; cdr3_length: 16; v_call: TRBV27; cdr3_nt: TGTGCCAGCAGTTTATCTATGACAGGGGGAGGCTATGGCTACACCTTC; cdr3_aa: CASSLSMTGGGYGYTF
clone_size: NA; d_call: TRBD1; j_call: TRBJ1-1; cdr3_length: 12; v_call: TRBV10-3; cdr3_nt: TGTGCCATCAGGGAAATGACAGGGGAAGCTTTCTTT; cdr3_aa: CAIREMTGEAFF
clone_size: NA; d_call: TRBD1; j_call: TRBJ1-2; cdr3_length: 13; v_call: TRBV6-5; cdr3_nt: TGTGCCAGCAGTTATACAGGGGAGGTTGGCTACACCTTC; cdr3_aa: CASSYTGEVGYTF
clone_size: NA; d_call: TRBD2; j_call: TRBJ2-1; cdr3_length: 16; v_call: TRBV7-3; cdr3_nt: TGTGCCAGCAGCTTAACGGGAGCGGGGGCCCCCAATGAGCAGTTCTTC; cdr3_aa: CASSLTGAGAPNEQFF
clone_size: NA; d_call: TRBD2; j_call: TRBJ2-2; cdr3_length: 19; v_call: TRBV9; cdr3_nt: TGTGCCAGCAGCTGGACTTCCGGGACTAGCGGGGATTTCACCGGGGAGCTGTTTTTT; cdr3_aa: CASSWTSGTSGDFTGELFF
clone_size: NA; d_call: NA; j_call: TRBJ2-3; cdr3_length: 15; v_call: TRBV7-6; cdr3_nt: TGTGCCAGCAGCTTAGGAACCTCGGTCGCAGATACGCAGTATTTT; cdr3_aa: CASSLGTSVADTQYF
clone_size: NA; d_call: NA; j_call: TRBJ2-5; cdr3_length: 11; v_call: TRBV7-7; cdr3_nt: TGTGCCAGCAGCCCCGGAGAGACCCAGTACTTC; cdr3_aa: CASSPGETQYF
clone_size: NA; d_call: NA; j_call: TRBJ2-3; cdr3_length: 17; v_call: TRBV4-2; cdr3_nt: TGTGCCAGCAGCCAAGAATTGAGGGCGGGAAGCACAGATACGCAGTATTTT; cdr3_aa: CASSQELRAGSTDTQYF
clone_size: NA; d_call: TRBD2; j_call: TRBJ2-3; cdr3_length: 19; v_call: TRBV6-1; cdr3_nt: TGTGCCAGCAGTGAAGCGACGACGGGGGGGACGACTAGCACAGATACGCAGTATTTT; cdr3_aa: CASSEATTGGTTSTDTQYF
clone_size: NA; d_call: NA; j_call: TRBJ2-2; cdr3_length: 16; v_call: TRBV6-1; cdr3_nt: TGTGCCAGCAGTGAAGCACCGCCGTGGACAGTTGGGGAGCTGTTTTTT; cdr3_aa: CASSEAPPWTVGELFF
clone_size: NA; d_call: NA; j_call: TRBJ2-3; cdr3_length: 14; v_call: TRBV28; cdr3_nt: TGTGCCAGCAGTTTTGTGGCTAGCACAGATACGCAGTATTTT; cdr3_aa: CASSFVASTDTQYF
clone_size: NA; d_call: NA; j_call: TRBJ2-3; cdr3_length: 16; v_call: TRBV6-6; cdr3_nt: TGTGCCAGCAGTCACAACGGGAAGTCTTACACAGATACGCAGTATTTT; cdr3_aa: CASSHNGKSYTDTQYF
clone_size: NA; d_call: NA; j_call: TRBJ1-5; cdr3_length: 16; v_call: TRBV28; cdr3_nt: TGTGCCAGCAGTTGGGGATCGAGCGGGAGCAATCAGCCCCAGCATTTT; cdr3_aa: CASSWGSSGSNQPQHF
clone_size: NA; d_call: TRBD1; j_call: TRBJ1-1; cdr3_length: 14; v_call: TRBV29-1; cdr3_nt: TGCAGCGTTGAAACGGGACAGGTGAACACTGAAGCTTTCTTT; cdr3_aa: CSVETGQVNTEAFF
clone_size: NA; d_call: TRBD2; j_call: TRBJ2-5; cdr3_length: 14; v_call: TRBV2; cdr3_nt: TGTGCCAGCAGTGAGCCGGCGGGGGAAGAGACCCAGTACTTC; cdr3_aa: CASSEPAGEETQYF
clone_size: NA; d_call: NA; j_call: TRBJ2-2; cdr3_length: 14; v_call: TRBV6-5; cdr3_nt: TGTGCCAGCAGTGGGGTGACTAGGGGCGGGGAGCTGTTTTTT; cdr3_aa: CASSGVTRGGELFF
clone_size: NA; d_call: NA; j_call: TRBJ2-7; cdr3_length: 13; v_call: TRBV6-1; cdr3_nt: TGTGCCAGCAATCCCAGGGTCTCTTACGAGCAGTACTTC; cdr3_aa: CASNPRVSYEQYF
clone_size: NA; d_call: TRBD1; j_call: TRBJ2-5; cdr3_length: 15; v_call: TRBV5-1; cdr3_nt: TGCGCCAGCAGCTTGGCGGGCGAGGGGACAGGGACCCAGTACTTC; cdr3_aa: CASSLAGEGTGTQYF
clone_size: once; d_call: NA; j_call: TRBJ1-4; cdr3_length: 15; v_call: TRBV9; cdr3_nt: TGTGCCAGCAGCGTAGGGCTGACTCCTAATGAAAAACTGTTTTTT; cdr3_aa: CASSVGLTPNEKLFF
clone_size: once; d_call: NA; j_call: TRBJ2-5; cdr3_length: 13; v_call: TRBV28; cdr3_nt: TGTGCCAGCAGTCTAGCTGCGGGATGGACCCAGTACTTC; cdr3_aa: CASSLAAGWTQYF
clone_size: NA; d_call: NA; j_call: TRBJ2-7; cdr3_length: 13; v_call: TRBV27; cdr3_nt: TGTGCCAGTTCAGTTGGTGGCTCCTACGAGCAGTACTTC; cdr3_aa: CASSVGGSYEQYF
clone_size: NA; d_call: NA; j_call: TRBJ2-5; cdr3_length: 15; v_call: TRBV5-1; cdr3_nt: TGCGCCAGCAGCTTGCCTTCTAGCTCGGGAGAGACCCAGTACTTC; cdr3_aa: CASSLPSSSGETQYF
clone_size: NA; d_call: NA; j_call: TRBJ1-2; cdr3_length: 13; v_call: TRBV12-5; cdr3_nt: TGTGCTAGTGGTCCCACAGGGATCAATGGCTACACCTTC; cdr3_aa: CASGPTGINGYTF
clone_size: NA; d_call: TRBD1; j_call: TRBJ2-1; cdr3_length: 15; v_call: TRBV28; cdr3_nt: TGTGCCAGCAGTGAACCGGGACAGGTCTACAATGAGCAGTTCTTC; cdr3_aa: CASSEPGQVYNEQFF
clone_size: NA; d_call: NA; j_call: TRBJ2-7; cdr3_length: 14; v_call: TRBV5-1; cdr3_nt: TGCGCCAGCAGTTCAGACAGAGAATACTACGAGCAGTACTTC; cdr3_aa: CASSSDREYYEQYF
clone_size: few; d_call: TRBD1; j_call: TRBJ1-5; cdr3_length: 15; v_call: TRBV6-1; cdr3_nt: TGTGCCAGCAGCATCCAGGGGGCAAGCAATCAGCCCCAGCATTTT; cdr3_aa: CASSIQGASNQPQHF
clone_size: NA; d_call: TRBD2; j_call: TRBJ2-1; cdr3_length: 16; v_call: TRBV7-8; cdr3_nt: TGTGCCAGCAGCTTAACTCCTAGCGGGGCGTACAATGAGCAGTTCTTC; cdr3_aa: CASSLTPSGAYNEQFF
clone_size: NA; d_call: NA; j_call: TRBJ2-7; cdr3_length: 14; v_call: TRBV6-6; cdr3_nt: TGTGCCAGCAGCACCCGTGTTAGGGGCTTCGAGCAGTACTTC; cdr3_aa: CASSTRVRGFEQYF
clone_size: once; d_call: NA; j_call: TRBJ2-1; cdr3_length: 12; v_call: TRBV7-8; cdr3_nt: TGTGCCAGCAGCTTAGTCAGGTATGAGCAGTTCTTC; cdr3_aa: CASSLVRYEQFF
clone_size: NA; d_call: NA; j_call: TRBJ2-2; cdr3_length: 14; v_call: TRBV5-5; cdr3_nt: TGTGCCAGCAGAACAAACGCGAGGGTCGGGGAGCTGTTTTTT; cdr3_aa: CASRTNARVGELFF
clone_size: NA; d_call: TRBD1; j_call: TRBJ1-1; cdr3_length: 15; v_call: TRBV27; cdr3_nt: TGTGCCAGCAGTTTATGCTTAACAGGGGACACTGAAGCTTTCTTT; cdr3_aa: CASSLCLTGDTEAFF